The next 30 T cell receptor beta chains were all read from a single sample in a study of cytomegalovirus exposure and HLA in healthy donors. PCR primers comprised 60 Vbeta and 13 Jbeta primers. Profiled with immunoSEQ multiplex PCR; TCRdb holds only in-frame clones, not every one. Altogether some 150,000 clones are present, over 75% being singletons, with the ten largest covering about 1.2%. Sequenced material: PBMCs. These receptors were obtained from a female donor in good health and CMV-seronegative.

The V call is TRBV30, the J call TRBJ2-5; TRBD2 agrees at 7 bases. Germline CDR1 and CDR2: GTSNPN and SVGIG (reference sequence). The trim removed 2 bases at V and 6 bases at J, leaving 12 bases unmatched. The CDR3 sequence is 15 residues long. The CDR3 coding sequence is TGTGCCTGGAGTCCCTACCTCGGACTAGGGAAGACCCAGTACTTC. Translating gives CAWSPYLGLGKTQYF.

This clone was seen more than once but under ten times. The rearrangement links TRBV6-5 to TRBJ2-3; TRBD2 might be the D (6 bases). V was cut by 6 bases and J by 0 bases, with 13 bases left in between. The germline V gene has CDR1 MNHEY and CDR2 SVGAGI. This CDR3 spans 15 amino acids. Here the CDR3 reads CASRLGGDSTDTQYF. The CDR3 coding sequence is TGTGCCAGCAGGCTTGGCGGGGATAGCACAGATACGCAGTATTTT.

The rearrangement uses TRBV29-1 and TRBJ2-7; 7 bases agree with TRBD1. CDR3 length equals 15 residues. Trimming cost V 6 bases and J 3 bases; bases outside gene matches: 14. Germline CDR1 is SQVTM and CDR2 is ANQGSEA. The CDR3 region has the DNA TGCAGCGTCTTGGGACAGCAAAAGAATGGCTACGAGCAGTACTTC. This translates into CSVLGQQKNGYEQYF.

This sequence joins TRBV12-5 and TRBJ2-1; 7 bases match TRBD2. This CDR3 spans 15 amino acids. Germline CDR1 and CDR2: LGHNT and FRNRAP. Losses at the gene ends were 3 bases for V and 5 bases for J; bases not matched to a gene: 7. CDR3 DNA: TGTGCTAGTGGTTTATGGGGAGGGCCCCACAATGAGCAGTTCTTC. This sequence encodes CASGLWGGPHNEQFF.

The chain couples TRBV9 to TRBJ2-4, with D tentatively TRBD1 (6 bases). Germline CDR1 and CDR2: SGDLS and YYNGEE. V dropped 0 bases and J dropped 1 base, with 29 bases sitting between them. The CDR3 sequence is 22 residues long. This CDR3 reads CASSVAADVGREQGPAKNIQYF. CDR3 coding DNA: TGTGCCAGCAGCGTAGCGGCCGACGTGGGGAGAGAACAGGGACCCGCCAAAAACATTCAGTACTTC.

The V call is TRBV5-1, the J call TRBJ2-2; TRBD2 agrees at 12 bases. Trimming removed 3 bases from V and 7 bases from J; junction bases left unmatched: 7. The V gene's germline CDR1 is SGHRS and CDR2 YFSETQ. The CDR3 has 16 residues. For the CDR3, the DNA is TGCGCCAGCAGCTCGAGACTAGCGGGAGTGATCGGGGAGCTGTTTTTT. This gives the protein CASSSRLAGVIGELFF.

This clone was seen a single time. The chain combines TRBV27 with TRBJ2-1; D not certain. There are 11 residues in the CDR3. Per germline, CDR1 MNHEY and CDR2 SMNVEV (reference sequence). The ends were cut back, 5 bases at V and 7 bases at J, with 6 bases in the middle. The DNA for the CDR3 is TGTGCCAGCAGTCCTCTTAATGAGCAGTTCTTC. Translation: CASSPLNEQFF.

This chain connects TRBV28 to TRBJ1-1; D is possibly TRBD1 (5 bases). CDR1 is MDHEN, CDR2 SYDVKM, per germline. Trimming stripped 2 bases from V and 4 bases from J, with 8 bases between. This CDR3 is 13 amino acids long. CDR3 in amino acids: CASSLGAGTEAFF. In DNA form, the CDR3 reads TGTGCCAGCAGTTTAGGGGCTGGCACTGAAGCTTTCTTT.

The chain carries TRBV6-1 and TRBJ1-6; 8 bases fit TRBD1. From germline, CDR1 is MNHNS and CDR2 SASEGT. The CDR3 is 14 amino acids. V was clipped by 6 bases and J by 5 bases; unmatched bases: 3. The CDR3 protein is CASRQGQDNSPLHF. CDR3 coding DNA: TGTGCCAGCAGGCAGGGACAGGATAATTCACCCCTCCACTTT.

This clone was observed a single time. The chain employs TRBV6-5 and TRBJ1-2, with 7 nucleotides matching TRBD1. The CDR3 totals 14 residues. The ends lost 6 bases at V and 4 bases at J; junction bases unmatched: 8. Germline V CDR1 and CDR2: MNHEY, SVGAGI. The CDR3 loop is CASSSAGGGYGYTF. The CDR3, as DNA: TGTGCCAGCAGCTCGGCAGGGGGAGGCTATGGCTACACCTTC.

The CDR3 is CASSEVLAGQENYGYTF. The CDR3 DNA sequence: TGTGCCAGCAGTGAAGTGTTGGCTGGGCAGGAAAACTATGGCTACACCTTC. The rearrangement links TRBV6-1 to TRBJ1-2; D uncertain. V was cut by 1 base and J by 2 bases, with 17 bases left in between. Germline V gene data show CDR1 as MNHNS and CDR2 as SASEGT. The CDR3 spans 17 residues.

V usage is TRBV29-1 and J usage is TRBJ2-2, with 12 nucleotides matching TRBD2. Unmatched junction bases numbered 7, after V lost 4 bases and J lost 7 bases. CDR3 length: 15 residues. Per the germline V gene, CDR1 is SQVTM and CDR2 is ANQGSEA. CDR3 residues: CSVVKLAGGHGELFF. The CDR3 bases are TGCAGCGTTGTGAAACTAGCGGGAGGTCACGGGGAGCTGTTTTTT.

The chain couples TRBV6-1 to TRBJ2-2; 7 bases are a match to TRBD1. V shed 7 bases and J 9 bases; nucleotides not matched to a gene: 11. The CDR3 totals 14 residues. Germline V lookup: CDR1 MNHNS, CDR2 SASEGT. CDR3 in amino acids: CASNTNRQGRELFF. CDR3 DNA sequence: TGTGCCAGCAACACCAACCGACAGGGCCGGGAGCTGTTTTTT.

V and J are TRBV4-1 and TRBJ2-7, with TRBD2 identical over 12 bases. The CDR3 is 18 amino acids. The germline V gene has CDR1 MGHRA and CDR2 YSYEKL. The V segment lost 4 bases and the J segment 4 bases; nucleotides outside the gene matches: 14. The CDR3 DNA reads as TGCGCCAGCAGCCGAGGCGGGGCTAGCGGGAGGGTGTCATACGAGCAGTACTTC. Its translation is CASSRGGASGRVSYEQYF.

This rearrangement joins TRBV25-1 to TRBJ1-5; 9 nucleotides align to TRBD1. Germline CDR1 reads MGHDK; CDR2 reads SYGVNS. The CDR3 covers 13 residues. V trimming: 8 bases; J trimming: 7 bases; junction bases outside the gene matches: 6. As DNA, the CDR3 is TGTGCCAGCGGAGGAGGACAGGGGCAGCCCCAGCATTTT. It codes for CASGGGQGQPQHF.

This chain connects TRBV5-1 to TRBJ2-5, with TRBD2 matching 10 bases. CDR1 and CDR2 from the germline V gene are SGHRS and YFSETQ. Unmatched junction bases numbered 3, after V lost 2 bases and J lost 5 bases. The CDR3 sequence is 14 residues long. CDR3 nucleotide sequence: TGCGCCAGCAGCTTTAGTAGCGGGAGGGAGACCCAGTACTTC. Translated, it gives CASSFSSGRETQYF. Variable domain in full (rest from reference TRBV5-1 and TRBJ2-5): KAGVTQTPRYLIKTRGQQVTLSCSPISGHRSVSWYQQTPGQGLQFLFEYFSETQRNKGNFPGRFSGRQFSNSRSEMNVSTLELGDSALYLCASSFSSGRETQYFGPGTRLLVL.

This clone was detected only once. The chain has TRBV7-6 and TRBJ1-1; TRBD1 might be the D (5 bases). This CDR3 comprises 14 residues. Per germline, CDR1 SGHVS and CDR2 FNYEAQ. V was clipped by 2 bases and J by 5 bases, with 12 bases between them. The CDR3 protein is CASSLSDQGTEAFF. The CDR3 region has the DNA TGTGCCAGCAGCTTATCTGATCAGGGAACTGAAGCTTTCTTT.

V and J are TRBV18 and TRBJ2-7; D gene ambiguous. V lost 3 bases to trimming and J lost 7 bases, with 7 bases between them. The CDR3 has 11 amino acids. The germline CDR1 and CDR2 sequences are KGHSH and LQKENI. For the CDR3, the DNA is TGTGCCAGCTCACCCGACAAGGAGCAGTACTTC. It yields the protein CASSPDKEQYF.

The chain combines TRBV12-2 with TRBJ2-1; the table's TRBD2 call for D was not verified on the DNA. TRBV12-2 is a known pseudogene. The CDR3 has 20 residues. Here the CDR3 DNA reads TGTGCAAGTCGCTTAGCGTGGGGGGCTATGGCGGGAGGGGGATACAATGAGCAGTTCTTC. Encoded protein: CASRLAWGAMAGGGYNEQFF.

This chain joins TRBV2 and TRBJ2-1, with D perhaps TRBD2 (5 bases). Germline V gene sequence: CDR1 SNHLY, CDR2 FYNNEI. The CDR3 spans 14 residues. Trimming removed 2 bases at V and 4 bases at J, with 9 bases between. CDR3 DNA: TGTGCCAGCAGTGAACGGGATCCATACAATGAGCAGTTCTTC. This codes for CASSERDPYNEQFF.

The chain is built from TRBV29-1 and TRBJ1-2, with 7 bases matching TRBD1. The CDR3 covers 14 residues. V was pared by 6 bases and J by 1 base, with 8 bases of the junction left unmatched. Per the germline V gene, CDR1 is SQVTM and CDR2 is ANQGSEA. The chain's CDR3 is CSVGPRQGNYGYTF. In nucleotides, the CDR3 is TGCAGCGTCGGACCTCGACAGGGTAACTATGGCTACACCTTC.

The rearrangement joins TRBV20-1 to TRBJ1-2; no definite D call. The CDR3 loop spans 11 amino acids. Germline CDR1 is DFQATT and CDR2 is SNEGSKA (reference sequence). V shed 4 bases and J shed 0 bases, with 3 bases lying between them. CDR3 in DNA: TGCAGTGCTACAGCTAACTATGGCTACACCTTC. Translation gives CSATANYGYTF.

The V and J genes are TRBV6-1 and TRBJ2-7; 9 bases map to TRBD2. CDR3 length: 15 residues. Germline V gene data show CDR1 as MNHNS and CDR2 as SASEGT. The junction had 6 bases not matched to a gene; V was cut back by 2 bases and J by 4 bases. Here the CDR3 DNA reads TGTGCCAGCAGTGAATCGGGACTAGCCCTTTACGAGCAGTACTTC. The encoded protein is CASSESGLALYEQYF.

This clone has only one observation. The V and J genes are TRBV6-5 and TRBJ2-4; TRBD1 matches at 7 bases. CDR3 length: 12 residues. Germline V gene data show CDR1 as MNHEY and CDR2 as SVGAGI. Trimming cost V 6 bases and J 7 bases; bases outside gene matches: 3. The CDR3 loop reads CASSLDRNIQYF. The CDR3 DNA reads TGTGCCAGCAGCCTGGACAGGAACATTCAGTACTTC.

The gene calls are TRBV6-1 and TRBJ1-2; D is uncertain. V shed 1 base and J shed 4 bases, with 10 bases lying between them. The germline gives CDR1 MNHNS, CDR2 SASEGT. CDR3 length: 14 residues. The CDR3 coding sequence is TGTGCCAGCAGTGAAGGAGGGCTGGCCTATGGCTACACCTTC. The encoded protein is CASSEGGLAYGYTF.

This clone was detected once. The genes are TRBV28 and TRBJ1-4; 7 bases are a match to TRBD1. Germline V gene lookup returns CDR1 MDHEN and CDR2 SYDVKM. There are 14 residues in the CDR3. Trimming removed 5 bases from V and 8 bases from J; junction bases left unmatched: 8. As DNA, the CDR3 is TGTGCCAGCAGTCCCGACAGGGTTGACGAAAAACTGTTTTTT. This gives the protein CASSPDRVDEKLFF.

This clone came up a few times. The CDR3 DNA sequence: TGTGCCAGCAGCCCGGAGGTGGGCACTGAAGCTTTCTTT. Residues: CASSPEVGTEAFF. This chain links TRBV11-2 with TRBJ1-1; D is ambiguous. Between the trimmed V and J ends, which lost 5 bases and 4 bases, there was a span of 11 bases. Germline V CDR1 and CDR2: SGHAT, FQNNGV. There are 13 residues in the CDR3.

V and J are TRBV11-2 and TRBJ2-7; TRBD1 might be the D (6 bases). There are 14 residues in the CDR3. Trimming pared 5 bases from V and 7 bases from J, leaving 18 bases between. From germline, CDR1 is SGHAT and CDR2 FQNNGV. CDR3 bases: TGTGCCAGCAGCCCGAGGACAGCCGCTCGGGAGCAGTACTTC. Protein product: CASSPRTAAREQYF.

The V call is TRBV5-8, the J call TRBJ2-4; 7 bases fit TRBD2. Germline V gene lookup returns CDR1 SGHTS and CDR2 YDEGEE. V dropped 4 bases and J dropped 1; count of bases not matched to a gene: 5. CDR3 length: 15 residues. CDR3 amino acids: CASSPVGGAKNIQYF. In nucleotides, the CDR3 is TGTGCCAGCAGCCCTGTGGGGGGGGCCAAAAACATTCAGTACTTC.

The chain has TRBV6-5 and TRBJ1-4, with TRBD1 matching 7 bases. The CDR3 is 14 residues long. Germline loops: CDR1 MNHEY, CDR2 SVGAGI. V lost 5 bases and J lost 8; bases outside the gene matches: 8. The CDR3 here is CASSGTGVGEKLFF. The CDR3 DNA follows: TGTGCCAGCAGTGGCACAGGGGTTGGGGAAAAACTGTTTTTT.